This is a list of T cell receptor beta chains from one sample in a study of beta chain features in type 1 diabetes. Profiled with immunoSEQ multiplex PCR; TCRdb holds only in-frame clones, not every one. The profile shows a few hundred thousand clones, approximately 11% of them singletons. The material sequenced was central memory CD4+ T cells from blood. Every receptor here comes from a man between 18 and 35 years old in good health. CDR3s include the opening cysteine and the closing phenylalanine or tryptophan. Each record gives: J gene, clone size, V gene, D gene, CDR3 DNA, CDR3 protein. A D gene is named only where the DNA matches it firmly. The listing skips clone size in some rows; elsewhere it reads once, few, many or a size class.

>TRBJ2-7|many|TRBV7-2|.
TGTGCCAGCAGCGTGGGACTCGGCTACGAGCAGTACTTC
CASSVGLGYEQYF
>TRBJ2-7|.|TRBV7-2|.
TGTGCCAGCAGAGGCGGCGGGAACTCCTACGAGCAGTACTTC
CASRGGGNSYEQYF
>TRBJ2-1|.|TRBV5-1|TRBD2
TGCGCCAGCAGCACGGGACTAGCTTACAATGAGCAGTTCTTC
CASSTGLAYNEQFF
>TRBJ1-5|few|TRBV11-2|TRBD1
TGTGCCAGCAGCGCCTCGACAGGGAATCAGCCCCAGCATTTT
CASSASTGNQPQHF
>TRBJ2-3|.|TRBV28|TRBD2
TGTGCCAGCAGCCCCGCTAGCGGGAGGGGGACCGATACGCAGTATTTT
CASSPASGRGTDTQYF
>TRBJ2-1|few|TRBV29-1|.
TGCAGCGTTCCCGACATCCGGAGGCCCAATGAGCAGTTCTTC
CSVPDIRRPNEQFF
>TRBJ2-7|.|TRBV29-1|TRBD2
TGCAGCGTGCTAGCGGGAGGGCCCTACGAGCAGTACTTC
CSVLAGGPYEQYF
>TRBJ2-6|few|TRBV18|TRBD2
TGTGCCAGCTCACCCTTTCCAGCGGGAAAGGGTGCTGGGGCCAACGTCCTGACTTTC
CASSPFPAGKGAGANVLTF
>TRBJ2-3|few|TRBV6-5|.
TGTGCCAGCAGGCGGGACTGGTCAGATACGCAGTATTTT
CASRRDWSDTQYF
>TRBJ2-7|.|TRBV5-4|TRBD2
TGTGCCAGCAGCTTCGGACCCCTAGCGGGAGCAGAACAGTACTTC
CASSFGPLAGAEQYF
>TRBJ1-2|.|TRBV7-6|.
TGTGCCAGCAGCTTAAGCTTCAGGGATACCGGCTATGGCTACACCTTC
CASSLSFRDTGYGYTF
>TRBJ2-5|.|TRBV7-2|.
TGTGCCAGCAGCCCTCGAGTTGAAGAGACCCAGTACTTC
CASSPRVEETQYF
>TRBJ2-2|.|TRBV27|.
TGTGCCAGCAGTTTCCTCTCCCTCACCGGGGAGCTGTTTTTT
CASSFLSLTGELFF
>TRBJ2-5|few|TRBV1|.
TGCACCAGCAGCCAAGCCCGAGAGGGATACCAAGAGACCCAGTACTTC
CTSSQAREGYQETQYF
>TRBJ2-3|.|TRBV29-1|TRBD2
TGCAGCGGGACTAGCGGCACAGATACGCAGTATTTT
CSGTSGTDTQYF
>TRBJ2-3|few|TRBV30|.
TGTGCCTGGAGGGCTGGGGTGGCAGATACGCAGTATTTT
CAWRAGVADTQYF
>TRBJ2-4|.|TRBV9|TRBD1
TGTGCCAGCGGGACAGTTGGAGACATTCAGTACTTC
CASGTVGDIQYF